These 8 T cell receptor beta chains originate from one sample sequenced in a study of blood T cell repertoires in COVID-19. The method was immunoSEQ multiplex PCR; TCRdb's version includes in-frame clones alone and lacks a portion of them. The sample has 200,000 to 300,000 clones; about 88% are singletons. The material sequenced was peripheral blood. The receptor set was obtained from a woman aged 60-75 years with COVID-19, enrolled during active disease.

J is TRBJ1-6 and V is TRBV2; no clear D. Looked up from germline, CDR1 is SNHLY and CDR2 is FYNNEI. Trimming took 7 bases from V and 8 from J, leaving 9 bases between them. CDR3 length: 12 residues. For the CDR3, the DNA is TGTGCCAGCAAGGCGAGGTATTCACCCCTCCACTTT. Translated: CASKARYSPLHF.

The CDR3 DNA reads as TGTGCCTGCGCTTCGGGGGGGTATGGCTACACCTTC. Protein product: CACASGGYGYTF. This chain uses TRBV30 with TRBJ1-2, with a possible D match to TRBD1 (5 bases). V was pared by 6 bases and J by 5 bases, with 13 bases between. Germline loops: CDR1 GTSNPN, CDR2 SVGIG (reference sequence). The CDR3 sequence is 12 residues long.

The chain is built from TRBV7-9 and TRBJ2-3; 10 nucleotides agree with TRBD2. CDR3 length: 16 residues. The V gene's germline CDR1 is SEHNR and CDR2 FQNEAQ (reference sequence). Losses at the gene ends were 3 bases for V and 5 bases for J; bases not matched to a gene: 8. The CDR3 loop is CASSFGAGGRGDTQYF. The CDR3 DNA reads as TGTGCCAGCAGCTTCGGAGCGGGAGGGCGCGGAGATACGCAGTATTTT.

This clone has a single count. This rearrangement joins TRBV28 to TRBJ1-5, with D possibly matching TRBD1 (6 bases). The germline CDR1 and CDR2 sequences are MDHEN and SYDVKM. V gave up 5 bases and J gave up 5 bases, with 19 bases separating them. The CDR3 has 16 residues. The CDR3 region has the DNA TGTGCCAGCAGTCGGAAGACAGGCAGTGTATATCAGCCCCAGCATTTT. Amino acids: CASSRKTGSVYQPQHF.

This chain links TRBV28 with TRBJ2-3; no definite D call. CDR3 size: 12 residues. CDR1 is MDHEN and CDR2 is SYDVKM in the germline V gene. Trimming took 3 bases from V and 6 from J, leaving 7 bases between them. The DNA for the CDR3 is TGTGCCAGCAGTTTGGTCCGGGATACGCAGTATTTT. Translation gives CASSLVRDTQYF.

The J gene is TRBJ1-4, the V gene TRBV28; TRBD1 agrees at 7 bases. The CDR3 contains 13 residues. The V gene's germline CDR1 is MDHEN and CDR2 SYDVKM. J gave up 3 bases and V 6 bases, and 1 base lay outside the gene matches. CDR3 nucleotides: TGTGCCAGCAGGACAGGGTCTAATGAAAAACTGTTTTTT. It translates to CASRTGSNEKLFF.

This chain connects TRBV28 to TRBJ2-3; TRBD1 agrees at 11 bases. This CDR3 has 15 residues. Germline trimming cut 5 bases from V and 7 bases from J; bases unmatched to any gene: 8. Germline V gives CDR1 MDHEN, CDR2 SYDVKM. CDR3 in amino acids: CASSRSGTGGHTQYF. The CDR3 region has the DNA TGTGCCAGCAGTAGGTCCGGGACAGGGGGTCATACGCAGTATTTT.

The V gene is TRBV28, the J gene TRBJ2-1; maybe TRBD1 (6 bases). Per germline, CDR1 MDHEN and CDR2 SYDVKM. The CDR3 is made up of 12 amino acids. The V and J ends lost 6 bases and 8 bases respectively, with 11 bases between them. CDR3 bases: TGTGCCAGCAGAGATTCAGGGGATGAGCAGTTCTTC. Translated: CASRDSGDEQFF.